This TCR beta chain originates from a study of human T cells and chemical hapten exposure. TCRdb called the RACE reads again in MiXCR, with one record for every CDR3 protein. Of more than 250,000 distinct CDR3 sequences listed, approximately 8.6% were seen once; the top ten hold over 2%. Indicated time point: pre-sensitization, week 0. Indicated treatment: therapeutic diphenylcyclopropenone sensitization with weekly scalp DPC. This clonotype has a count of ten or more. The sequences come from whole blood, collected in connection with sensitization to the hapten diphenylcyclopropenone (DPC). The receptor comes from a woman aged 40 to 50 with alopecia areata. Some clones in this sample may be carry-over from other donors' samples.

The DNA of the CDR3 is TGTGCCAGCCGGCGGGAGCGGGCGGATACGCAGTATTTT. Protein sequence: CASRRERADTQYF. This chain links TRBV2 with TRBJ2-3; 7 bases are shared with TRBD2. V shed 8 bases and J 6 bases; nucleotides not matched to a gene: 8. This CDR3 has 13 amino acids. Germline V gene sequence: CDR1 SNHLY, CDR2 FYNNEI.